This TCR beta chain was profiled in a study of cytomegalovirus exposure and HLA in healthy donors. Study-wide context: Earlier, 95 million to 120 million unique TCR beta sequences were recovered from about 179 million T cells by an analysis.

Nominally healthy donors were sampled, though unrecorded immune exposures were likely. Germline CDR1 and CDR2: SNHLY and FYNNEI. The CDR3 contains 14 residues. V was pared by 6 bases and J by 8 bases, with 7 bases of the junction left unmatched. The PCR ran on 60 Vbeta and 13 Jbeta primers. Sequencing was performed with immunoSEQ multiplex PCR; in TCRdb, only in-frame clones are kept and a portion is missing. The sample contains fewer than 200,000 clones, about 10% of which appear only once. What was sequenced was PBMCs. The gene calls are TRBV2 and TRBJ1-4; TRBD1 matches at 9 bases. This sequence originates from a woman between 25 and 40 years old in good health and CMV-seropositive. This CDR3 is CASRGDREQEKLFF. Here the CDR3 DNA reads TGTGCCAGCAGGGGGGACAGGGAACAGGAAAAACTGTTTTTT.